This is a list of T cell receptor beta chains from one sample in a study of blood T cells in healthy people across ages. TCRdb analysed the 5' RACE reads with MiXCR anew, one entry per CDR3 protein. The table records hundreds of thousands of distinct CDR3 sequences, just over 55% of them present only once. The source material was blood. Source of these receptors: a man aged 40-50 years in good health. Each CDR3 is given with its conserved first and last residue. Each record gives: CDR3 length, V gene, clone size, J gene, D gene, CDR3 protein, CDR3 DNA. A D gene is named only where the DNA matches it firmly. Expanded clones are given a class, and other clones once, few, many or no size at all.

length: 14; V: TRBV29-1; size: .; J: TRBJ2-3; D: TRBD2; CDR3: CSVWTSGRTDTQYF; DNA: TGCAGCGTTTGGACTAGCGGTCGCACAGATACGCAGTATTTT
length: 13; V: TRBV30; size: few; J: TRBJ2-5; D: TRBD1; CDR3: CASRQGGRETQYF; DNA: TGTGCCTCGAGACAGGGTGGGCGAGAGACCCAGTACTTC
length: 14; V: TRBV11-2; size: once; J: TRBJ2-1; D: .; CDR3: CASSLVLRDNEQFF; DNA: TGTGCCAGCAGCTTAGTCCTACGGGACAATGAGCAGTTCTTC
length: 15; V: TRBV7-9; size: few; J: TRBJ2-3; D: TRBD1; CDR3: CASSLRGQSTDTQYF; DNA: TGTGCCAGCAGCTTAAGGGGACAGAGCACAGATACGCAGTATTTT
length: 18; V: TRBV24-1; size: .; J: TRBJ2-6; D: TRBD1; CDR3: CATSDLSPGGSGANVLTF; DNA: TGTGCCACCAGTGATTTGTCCCCAGGGGGCTCTGGGGCCAACGTCCTGACTTTC
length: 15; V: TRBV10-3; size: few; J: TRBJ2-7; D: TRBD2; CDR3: CAIRDQGGNLYEQYF; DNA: TGTGCCATCAGGGACCAGGGAGGGAATCTTTACGAGCAGTACTTC
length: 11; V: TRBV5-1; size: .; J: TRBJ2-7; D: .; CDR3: CASRGSREQYF; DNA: TGCGCAAGCAGGGGCAGTCGCGAGCAGTACTTC
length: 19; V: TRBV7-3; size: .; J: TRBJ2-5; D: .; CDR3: CASSLTAGSLYEGQETQYF; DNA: TGTGCCAGCAGCTTAACGGCAGGGTCACTATATGAAGGCCAAGAGACCCAGTACTTC
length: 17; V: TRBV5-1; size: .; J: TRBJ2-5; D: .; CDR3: CASTTGARGVGQETQYF; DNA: TGCGCCAGCACGACCGGTGCGCGTGGGGTCGGCCAAGAGACCCAGTACTTC
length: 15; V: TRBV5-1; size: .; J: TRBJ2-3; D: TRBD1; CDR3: CASSPGTGAPDTQYF; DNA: TGCGCCAGCAGCCCCGGGACAGGGGCCCCAGATACGCAGTATTTT
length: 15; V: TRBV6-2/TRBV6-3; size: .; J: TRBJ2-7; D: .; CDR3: CASSWDIFFLHEQYF; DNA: TGTGCCAGCAGTTGGGACATTTTTTTTCTTCACGAGCAGTACTTC
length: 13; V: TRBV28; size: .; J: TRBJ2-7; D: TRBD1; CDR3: CASKKTGVGEQYF; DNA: TGTGCCAGCAAAAAAACAGGGGTCGGGGAGCAGTACTTC
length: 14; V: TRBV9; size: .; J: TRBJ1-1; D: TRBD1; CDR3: CASSEWTGNTEAFF; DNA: TGTGCCAGCAGCGAATGGACAGGGAATACTGAAGCTTTCTTT
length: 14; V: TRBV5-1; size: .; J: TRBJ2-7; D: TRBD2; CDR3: CASADTSGRYEQYF; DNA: TGCGCCAGCGCAGATACTAGCGGGAGGTACGAGCAGTACTTC
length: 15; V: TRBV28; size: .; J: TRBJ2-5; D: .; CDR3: CASSSSALGYYEQYF; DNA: TGTGCCAGCAGTTCCTCCGCACTAGGTTATTATGAGCAGTACTTC
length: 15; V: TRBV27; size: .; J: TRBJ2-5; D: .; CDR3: CASSSPTRSRETQYF; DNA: TGTGCCAGCAGTTCGCCGACTAGATCCCGCGAGACCCAGTACTTC
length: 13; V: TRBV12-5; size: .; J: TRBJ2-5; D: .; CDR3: CASGPGGVETQYF; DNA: TGTGCTAGTGGCCCCGGTGGGGTAGAGACCCAGTACTTC
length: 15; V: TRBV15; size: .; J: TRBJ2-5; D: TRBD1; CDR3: CATSRVTGQGETQYF; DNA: TGTGCCACCAGCAGAGTGACGGGACAGGGGGAGACCCAGTACTTC